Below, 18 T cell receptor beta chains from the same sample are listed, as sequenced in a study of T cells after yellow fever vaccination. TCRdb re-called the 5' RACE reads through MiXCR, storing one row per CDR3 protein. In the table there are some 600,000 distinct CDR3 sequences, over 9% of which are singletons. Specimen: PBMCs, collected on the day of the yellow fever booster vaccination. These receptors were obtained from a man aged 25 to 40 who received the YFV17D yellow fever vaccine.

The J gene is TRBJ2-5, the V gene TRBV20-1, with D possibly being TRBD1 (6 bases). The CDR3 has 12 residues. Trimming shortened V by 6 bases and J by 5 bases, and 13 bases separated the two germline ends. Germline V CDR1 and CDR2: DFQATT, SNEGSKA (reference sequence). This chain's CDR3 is CSALQGMETQYF. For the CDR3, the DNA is TGCAGTGCACTGCAGGGGATGGAGACCCAGTACTTC.

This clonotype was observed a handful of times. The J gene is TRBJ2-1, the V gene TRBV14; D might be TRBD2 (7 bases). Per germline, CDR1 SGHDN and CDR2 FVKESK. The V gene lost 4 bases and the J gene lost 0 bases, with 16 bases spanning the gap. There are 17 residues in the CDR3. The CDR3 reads CASSPGGPQSSYNEQFF. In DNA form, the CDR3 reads TGTGCCAGCAGCCCCGGGGGGCCCCAGAGCTCCTACAATGAGCAGTTCTTC.

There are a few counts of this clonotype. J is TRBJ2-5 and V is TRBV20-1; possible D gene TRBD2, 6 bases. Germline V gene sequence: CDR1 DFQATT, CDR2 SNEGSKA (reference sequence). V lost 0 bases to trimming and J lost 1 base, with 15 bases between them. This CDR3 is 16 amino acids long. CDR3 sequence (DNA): TGCAGTGCTAGAGATGGGTTCGGGACTGTCCAAGAGACCCAGTACTTC. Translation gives CSARDGFGTVQETQYF.

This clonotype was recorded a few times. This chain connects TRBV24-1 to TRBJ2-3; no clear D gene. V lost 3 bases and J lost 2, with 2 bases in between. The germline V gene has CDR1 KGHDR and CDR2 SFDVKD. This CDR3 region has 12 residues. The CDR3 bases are TGTGCCACCAGTGATACCACAGATACGCAGTATTTT. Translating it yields CATSDTTDTQYF.

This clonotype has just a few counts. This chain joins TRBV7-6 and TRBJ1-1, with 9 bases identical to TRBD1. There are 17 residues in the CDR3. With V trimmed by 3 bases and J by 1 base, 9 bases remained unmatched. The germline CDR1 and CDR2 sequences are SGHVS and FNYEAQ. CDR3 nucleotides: TGTGCCAGCAGCTTCTACCCCAGGGGACAGGGGAACACTGAAGCTTTCTTT. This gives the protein CASSFYPRGQGNTEAFF.

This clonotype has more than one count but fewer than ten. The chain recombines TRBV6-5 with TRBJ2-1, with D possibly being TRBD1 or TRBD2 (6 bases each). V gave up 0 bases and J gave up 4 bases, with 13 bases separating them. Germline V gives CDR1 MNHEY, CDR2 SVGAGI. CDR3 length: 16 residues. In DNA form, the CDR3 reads TGTGCCAGCAGTTACTCGGGGGCGGGGAAATACAATGAGCAGTTCTTC. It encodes CASSYSGAGKYNEQFF.

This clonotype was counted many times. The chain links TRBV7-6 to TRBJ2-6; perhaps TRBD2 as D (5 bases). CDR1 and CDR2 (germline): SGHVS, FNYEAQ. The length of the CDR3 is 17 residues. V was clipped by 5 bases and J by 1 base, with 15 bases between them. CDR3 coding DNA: TGTGCCAGCAGCGCCGGGATCTCTACTTCTGGGGCCAACGTCCTGACTTTC. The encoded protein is CASSAGISTSGANVLTF.

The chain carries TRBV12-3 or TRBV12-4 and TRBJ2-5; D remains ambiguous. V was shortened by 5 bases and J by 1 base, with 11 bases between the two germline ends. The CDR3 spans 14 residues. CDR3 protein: CASSQTGPQETQYF. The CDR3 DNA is TGTGCCAGCAGTCAGACCGGACCCCAAGAGACCCAGTACTTC.

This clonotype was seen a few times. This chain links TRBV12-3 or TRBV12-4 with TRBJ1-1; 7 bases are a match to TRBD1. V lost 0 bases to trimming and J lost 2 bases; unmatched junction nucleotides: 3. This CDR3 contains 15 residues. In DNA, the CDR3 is TGTGCCAGCAGTTTAGCGGGGACAGCCAACACTGAAGCTTTCTTT. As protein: CASSLAGTANTEAFF.

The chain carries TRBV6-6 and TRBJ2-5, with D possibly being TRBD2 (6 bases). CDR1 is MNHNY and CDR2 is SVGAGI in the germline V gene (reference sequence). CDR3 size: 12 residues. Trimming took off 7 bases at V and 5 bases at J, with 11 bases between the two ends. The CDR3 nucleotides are TGTGCCAGCACGGGACTTCAGGAGACCCAGTACTTC. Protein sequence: CASTGLQETQYF.

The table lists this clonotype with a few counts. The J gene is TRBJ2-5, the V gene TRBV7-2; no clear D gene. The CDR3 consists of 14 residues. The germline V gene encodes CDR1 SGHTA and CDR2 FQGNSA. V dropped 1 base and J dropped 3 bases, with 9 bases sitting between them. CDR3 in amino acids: CASSLVFAEETQYF. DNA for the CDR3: TGTGCCAGCAGCTTAGTCTTTGCGGAAGAGACCCAGTACTTC.

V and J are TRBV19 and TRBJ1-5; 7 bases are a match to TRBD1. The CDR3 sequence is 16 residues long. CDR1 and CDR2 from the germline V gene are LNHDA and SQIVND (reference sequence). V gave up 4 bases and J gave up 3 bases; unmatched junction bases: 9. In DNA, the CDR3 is TGTGCCAGTAGTACAACCAGGACAGGCTTCAATCAGCCCCAGCATTTT. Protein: CASSTTRTGFNQPQHF.

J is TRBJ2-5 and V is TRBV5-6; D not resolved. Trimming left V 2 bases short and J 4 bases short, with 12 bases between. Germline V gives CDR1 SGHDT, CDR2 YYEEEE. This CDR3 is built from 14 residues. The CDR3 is CASSFRAMIETQYF. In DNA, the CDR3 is TGTGCCAGCAGCTTCCGGGCCATGATAGAGACCCAGTACTTC.

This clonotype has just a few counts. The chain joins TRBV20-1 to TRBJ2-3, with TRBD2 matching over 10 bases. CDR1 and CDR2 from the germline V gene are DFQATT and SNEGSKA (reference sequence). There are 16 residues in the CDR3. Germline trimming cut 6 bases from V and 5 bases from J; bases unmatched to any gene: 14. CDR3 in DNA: TGCAGTGCAATTAGCGGGAGGACACAAGAGTTAGATACGCAGTATTTT. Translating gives CSAISGRTQELDTQYF.

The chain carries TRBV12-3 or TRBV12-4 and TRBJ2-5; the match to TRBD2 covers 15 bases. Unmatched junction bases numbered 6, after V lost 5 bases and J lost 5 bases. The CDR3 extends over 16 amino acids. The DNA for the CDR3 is TGTGCCAGCAGTCAGGGGACTAGCGGGAGGCTTGAGACCCAGTACTTC. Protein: CASSQGTSGRLETQYF.

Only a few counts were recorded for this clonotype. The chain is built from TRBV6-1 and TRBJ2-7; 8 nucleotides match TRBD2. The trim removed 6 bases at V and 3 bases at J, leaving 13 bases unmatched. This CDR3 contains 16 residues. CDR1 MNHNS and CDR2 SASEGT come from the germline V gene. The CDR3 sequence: CASSVASGYAFYEQYF. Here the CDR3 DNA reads TGTGCCAGCAGCGTCGCTAGCGGGTACGCCTTCTACGAGCAGTACTTC.

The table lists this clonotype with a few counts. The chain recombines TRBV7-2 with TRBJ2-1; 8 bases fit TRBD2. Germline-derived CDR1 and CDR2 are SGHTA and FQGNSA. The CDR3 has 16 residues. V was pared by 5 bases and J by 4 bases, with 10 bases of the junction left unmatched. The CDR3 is CASSLGGGRTYNEQFF. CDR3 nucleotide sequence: TGTGCCAGCAGCCTAGGTGGCGGGAGGACTTACAATGAGCAGTTCTTC.

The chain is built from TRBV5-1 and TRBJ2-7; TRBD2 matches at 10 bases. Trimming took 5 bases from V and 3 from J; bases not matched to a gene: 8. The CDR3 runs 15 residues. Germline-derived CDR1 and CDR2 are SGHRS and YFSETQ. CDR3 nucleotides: TGCGCCAGCAGATTAGCGGGAGGTGAGGTCTACGAGCAGTACTTC. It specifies CASRLAGGEVYEQYF.